This TCR beta chain comes out of a study of T cells after yellow fever vaccination. Study-level findings and limits: Re-detected after boosting: most primary clones, around 97% of CD4 and 88% of CD8. On re-exposure, the response was weaker but peaked faster, at day 5 versus 15. Abundant clonotypes from the bulk population could contaminate FACS-sorted repertoires.

Ten or more counts support this clonotype. Its antigen is still unknown. The germline CDR1 and CDR2 sequences are LGHNA and YSLEER. This CDR3 contains 14 residues. Deletions cut 4 bases from V and 2 bases from J, with 9 bases between. MiXCR, run by TCRdb on the 5' RACE reads, gives a single entry per CDR3 protein. The sample records some 560,000 distinct CDR3 sequences, roughly 19% being singletons. This clonotype was obtained from a man aged 25 to 45 who received the YFV17D yellow fever vaccine. Sequencing was performed on PBMCs, taken 15 days after the yellow fever booster vaccination. The chain has TRBV4-3 and TRBJ2-1, with a tentative D call TRBD2 (6 bases). CDR3 sequence: CASSRGGTYNEQFF. Written as DNA, the CDR3 is TGCGCCAGCAGCCGGGGCGGGACCTACAATGAGCAGTTCTTC.